These 11 T cell receptor beta chains were sequenced from one sample in a study of cytomegalovirus exposure and HLA in healthy donors. 60 Vbeta and 13 Jbeta primers were used in PCR. Assay: immunoSEQ multiplex PCR; the TCRdb copy retains only in-frame clones and omits some. The repertoire holds about 94,000 clones, less than 10% seen once, with roughly 2.1% in the top ten. The source material was PBMCs. The receptors derive from a man aged 50 or older in good health and CMV-seronegative.

This sequence joins TRBV5-6 and TRBJ2-7; 9 bases are shared with TRBD2. Germline V lookup: CDR1 SGHDT, CDR2 YYEEEE. Germline trimming cut 4 bases from V and 1 base from J; bases unmatched to any gene: 6. The CDR3 totals 15 residues. CDR3 amino acids: CASSLSGRISYEQYF. The CDR3 DNA is TGTGCCAGCAGCCTAAGCGGGAGGATTTCCTACGAGCAGTACTTC. Full variable domain (missing parts from reference TRBV5-6 and TRBJ2-7): DAGVTQSPTHLIKTRGQQVTLRCSPKSGHDTVSWYQQALGQGPQFIFQYYEEEERQRGNFPDRFSGHQFPNYSSELNVNALLLGDSALYLCASSLSGRISYEQYFGPGTRLTVT.

The gene calls are TRBV11-3 and TRBJ1-5, with a weak D call TRBD1 (5 bases). Trimming took 5 bases from V and 5 from J, leaving 19 bases between them. The CDR3 consists of 16 residues. Germline CDR1 is SGHNT and CDR2 is YENEEA. As DNA, the CDR3 is TGTGCCAGCAGCCCGCCGGGGGGGGAAAGGGATCAGCCCCAGCATTTT. This gives the protein CASSPPGGERDQPQHF. The full variable domain, rest sourced from reference TRBV11-3 and TRBJ1-5, is EAGVVQSPRYKIIEKKQPVAFWCNPISGHNTLYWYLQNLGQGPELLIRYENEEAVDDSQLPKDRFSAERLKGVDSTLKIQPAELGDSAVYLCASSPPGGERDQPQHFGDGTRLSIL.

This clone has just a few counts. The chain couples TRBV5-1 to TRBJ2-1, with 10 bases identical to TRBD1. Per germline, CDR1 SGHRS and CDR2 YFSETQ. The CDR3 loop spans 15 amino acids. The trim removed 3 bases at V and 6 bases at J, leaving 6 bases unmatched. The CDR3 nucleotides are TGCGCCAGCAGCTGGACAGGGGGAACAATCAATGAGCAGTTCTTC. It translates to CASSWTGGTINEQFF.

This clone has just a few counts. The CDR3 sequence is CASSPLESSGNTIYF. CDR3 coding DNA: TGTGCCAGCTCACCCCTTGAGTCCTCTGGAAACACCATATATTTT. V is TRBV18 and J is TRBJ1-3; the D is unclear. The CDR3 contains 15 residues. Trimming cost V 3 bases and J 0 bases, with 9 bases left between them. Germline V gives CDR1 KGHSH, CDR2 LQKENI.

This chain connects TRBV19 to TRBJ1-5; 9 nucleotides agree with TRBD1. There are 17 residues in the CDR3. Unmatched junction bases numbered 16, after V lost 7 bases and J lost 6 bases. Germline V gene sequence: CDR1 LNHDA, CDR2 SQIVND (reference sequence). In DNA, the CDR3 is TGTGCCAGTACCGCGGGACAGGGTGGAGGGATAGGTCAGCCCCAGCATTTT. This gives the protein CASTAGQGGGIGQPQHF. Full variable domain (outside the CDR3, taken from reference TRBV19 and TRBJ1-5): DGGITQSPKYLFRKEGQNVTLSCEQNLNHDAMYWYRQDPGQGLRLIYYSQIVNDFQKGDIAEGYSVSREKKESFPLTVTSAQKNPTAFYLCASTAGQGGGIGQPQHFGDGTRLSIL.

This chain joins TRBV25-1 and TRBJ1-2; unclear D gene. This CDR3 is 14 amino acids long. CDR1 is MGHDK, CDR2 SYGVNS, per germline. Trimming removed 8 bases from V and 2 bases from J, with 15 bases in between. The CDR3 region is CASSSSGTNYGYTF. DNA of the CDR3: TGTGCCAGCTCTTCAAGCGGTACAAACTATGGCTACACCTTC.

This clone came up a few times. The CDR3 reads CASSLCLRRGQGAGETQYF. The CDR3 DNA follows: TGTGCCAGCAGTTTATGCCTCCGTCGGGGACAGGGGGCGGGAGAGACCCAGTACTTC. The rearrangement links TRBV28 to TRBJ2-5, with TRBD1 identical over 12 bases. Germline-derived CDR1 and CDR2 are MDHEN and SYDVKM. The CDR3 consists of 19 residues. The junction had 12 bases not matched to a gene; V was cut back by 0 bases and J by 4 bases.

CDR3 loop: CASRQGQLNTEAFF. The CDR3 DNA reads as TGTGCCAGCAGACAGGGGCAATTGAACACTGAAGCTTTCTTT. The chain couples TRBV28 to TRBJ1-1; 7 bases map to TRBD1. The CDR3 contains 14 residues. Unmatched junction bases numbered 4, after V lost 6 bases and J lost 0 bases. Germline V gene lookup returns CDR1 MDHEN and CDR2 SYDVKM.

The chain has TRBV5-1 and TRBJ2-5; TRBD2 agrees at 10 bases. V lost 2 bases and J lost 0; bases outside the gene matches: 7. Germline V gene sequence: CDR1 SGHRS, CDR2 YFSETQ. CDR3 length: 17 amino acids. The CDR3 coding sequence is TGCGCCAGCAGCTTCAAACCCCTAGCGGGGGACCAAGAGACCCAGTACTTC. Encoded protein: CASSFKPLAGDQETQYF.

The rearrangement links TRBV5-4 to TRBJ2-5; D perhaps matches TRBD1 (5 bases). This CDR3 contains 13 residues. CDR1 and CDR2 from the germline V gene are SGHNT and YYREEE (reference sequence). With 7 bases removed from V and 5 bases from J, the gap between germline ends came to 15 bases. The CDR3 reads CASSDKRVETQYF. CDR3 DNA: TGTGCCAGCTCGGACAAGAGAGTGGAGACCCAGTACTTC.

The CDR3 here is CASSRQGVRDTQYF. CDR3 nucleotides: TGTGCCAGCAGTAGACAGGGGGTAAGAGATACGCAGTATTTT. This chain uses TRBV6-1 with TRBJ2-3; the match to TRBD1 covers 9 bases. Germline loops: CDR1 MNHNS, CDR2 SASEGT. This CDR3 comprises 14 residues. V was pared by 5 bases and J by 5 bases, with 5 bases of the junction left unmatched.